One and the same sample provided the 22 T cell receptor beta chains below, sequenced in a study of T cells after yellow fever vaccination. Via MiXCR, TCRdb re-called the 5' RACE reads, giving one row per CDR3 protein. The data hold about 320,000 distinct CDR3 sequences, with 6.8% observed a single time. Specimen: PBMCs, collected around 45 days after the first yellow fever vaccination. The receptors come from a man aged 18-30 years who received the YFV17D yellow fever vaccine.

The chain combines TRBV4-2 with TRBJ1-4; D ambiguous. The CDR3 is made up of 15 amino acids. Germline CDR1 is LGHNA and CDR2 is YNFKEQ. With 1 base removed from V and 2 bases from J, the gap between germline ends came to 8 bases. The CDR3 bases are TGTGCCAGCAGCCAAGGGGGAAGGACTAATGAAAAACTGTTTTTT. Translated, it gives CASSQGGRTNEKLFF.

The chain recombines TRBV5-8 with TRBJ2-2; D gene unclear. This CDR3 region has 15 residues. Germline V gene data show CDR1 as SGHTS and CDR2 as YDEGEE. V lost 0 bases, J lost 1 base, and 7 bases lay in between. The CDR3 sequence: CASSLVTGNTGELFF. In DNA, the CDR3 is TGTGCCAGCAGCTTGGTTACGGGGAACACCGGGGAGCTGTTTTTT.

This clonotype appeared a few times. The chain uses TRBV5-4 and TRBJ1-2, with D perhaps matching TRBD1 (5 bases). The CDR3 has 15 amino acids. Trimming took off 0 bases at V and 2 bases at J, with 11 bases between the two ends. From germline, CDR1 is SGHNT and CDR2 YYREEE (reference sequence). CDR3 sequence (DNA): TGTGCCAGCAGCTTGGCCAAGACAGCGAACTATGGCTACACCTTC. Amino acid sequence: CASSLAKTANYGYTF.

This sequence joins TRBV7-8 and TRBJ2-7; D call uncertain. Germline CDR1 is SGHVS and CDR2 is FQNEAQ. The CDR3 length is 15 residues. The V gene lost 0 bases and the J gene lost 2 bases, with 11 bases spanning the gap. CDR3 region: CASSLAVTLTYEQYF. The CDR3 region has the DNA TGTGCCAGCAGCTTAGCGGTGACACTAACCTACGAGCAGTACTTC. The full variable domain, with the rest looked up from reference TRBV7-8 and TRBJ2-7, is GAGVSQSPRYKVAKRGQDVALRCDPISGHVSLFWYQQALGQGPEFLTYFQNEAQLDKSGLPSDRFFAERPEGSVSTLKIQRTQQEDSAVYLCASSLAVTLTYEQYFGPGTRLTVT.

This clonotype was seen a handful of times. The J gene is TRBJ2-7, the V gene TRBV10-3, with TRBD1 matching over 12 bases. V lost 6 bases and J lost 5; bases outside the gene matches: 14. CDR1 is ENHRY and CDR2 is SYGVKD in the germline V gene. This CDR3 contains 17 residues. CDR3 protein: CAIRTGTGGLWDHEQYF. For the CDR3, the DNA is TGTGCCATCAGGACCGGGACAGGGGGCTTGTGGGACCACGAGCAGTACTTC.

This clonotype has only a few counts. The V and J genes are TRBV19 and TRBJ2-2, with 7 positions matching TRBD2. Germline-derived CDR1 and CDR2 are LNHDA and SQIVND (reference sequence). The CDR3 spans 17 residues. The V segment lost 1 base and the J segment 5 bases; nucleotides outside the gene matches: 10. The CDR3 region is CASSIAPGLVGTGELFF. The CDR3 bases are TGTGCCAGTAGTATAGCCCCTGGACTAGTAGGTACCGGGGAGCTGTTTTTT.

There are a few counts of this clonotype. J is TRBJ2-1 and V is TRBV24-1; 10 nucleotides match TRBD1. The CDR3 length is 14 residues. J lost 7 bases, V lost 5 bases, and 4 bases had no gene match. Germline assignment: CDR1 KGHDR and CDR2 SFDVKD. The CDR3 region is CATSAWTGGNEQFF. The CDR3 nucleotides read TGTGCCACCAGTGCGTGGACAGGGGGAAATGAGCAGTTCTTC.

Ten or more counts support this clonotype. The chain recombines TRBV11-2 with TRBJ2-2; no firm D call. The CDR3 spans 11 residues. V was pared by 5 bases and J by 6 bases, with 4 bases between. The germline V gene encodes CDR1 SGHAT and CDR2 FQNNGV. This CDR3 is CASSPPGELFF. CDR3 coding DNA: TGTGCCAGCAGCCCTCCCGGGGAGCTGTTTTTT.

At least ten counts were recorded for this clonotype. CDR3 amino acids: CASRVVRSDTEAFF. Written as DNA, the CDR3 is TGCGCCAGCAGGGTAGTCAGAAGTGACACTGAAGCTTTCTTT. The chain links TRBV5-1 to TRBJ1-1; the D is unclear. The CDR3 sequence is 14 residues long. V lost 5 bases to trimming and J lost 3 bases, with 14 bases between them. Germline-derived CDR1 and CDR2 are SGHRS and YFSETQ.

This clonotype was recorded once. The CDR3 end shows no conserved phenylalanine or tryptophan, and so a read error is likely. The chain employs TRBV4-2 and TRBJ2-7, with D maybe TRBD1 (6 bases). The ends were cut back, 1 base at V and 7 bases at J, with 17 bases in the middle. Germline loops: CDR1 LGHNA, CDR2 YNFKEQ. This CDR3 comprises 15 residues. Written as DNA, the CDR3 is TGTGCCAGCAGCCAAGTAACCGGAGCCCAGGGGGAGCAGTACATC. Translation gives CASSQVTGAQGEQYI.

CDR3 region: CASSQDRGALEQFF. In DNA form, the CDR3 reads TGTGCCAGCAGCCAAGATCGGGGGGCGCTTGAGCAGTTCTTC. The J gene is TRBJ2-1, the V gene TRBV4-2, with D possibly TRBD2 on 7 matching bases. Germline V CDR1 and CDR2: LGHNA, YNFKEQ. The CDR3 extends over 14 amino acids. The V and J ends lost 0 bases and 9 bases respectively, with 12 bases between them.

The CDR3 coding sequence is TGCGCCAGCAGCCACCTGGGTAGTACTGGAAACACCATATATTTT. The encoded protein is CASSHLGSTGNTIYF. This chain connects TRBV4-1 to TRBJ1-3; D unresolved. The CDR3 is 15 amino acids. Germline V gives CDR1 MGHRA, CDR2 YSYEKL. Trimming took off 3 bases at V and 2 bases at J, with 11 bases between the two ends.

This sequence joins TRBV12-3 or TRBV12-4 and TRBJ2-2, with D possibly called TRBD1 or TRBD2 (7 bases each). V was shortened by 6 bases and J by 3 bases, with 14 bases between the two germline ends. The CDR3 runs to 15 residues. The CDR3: CASSPQGGDTGELFF. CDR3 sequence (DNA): TGTGCCAGCAGCCCCCAGGGGGGGGACACCGGGGAGCTGTTTTTT.

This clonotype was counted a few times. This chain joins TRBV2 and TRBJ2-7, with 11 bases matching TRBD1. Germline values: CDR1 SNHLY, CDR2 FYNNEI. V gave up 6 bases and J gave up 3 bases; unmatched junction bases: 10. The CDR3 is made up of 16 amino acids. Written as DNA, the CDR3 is TGTGCCAGCAGGGCCCCCTCCGGGACAGGGGGCTACGAGCAGTACGTC. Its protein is CASRAPSGTGGYEQYV.

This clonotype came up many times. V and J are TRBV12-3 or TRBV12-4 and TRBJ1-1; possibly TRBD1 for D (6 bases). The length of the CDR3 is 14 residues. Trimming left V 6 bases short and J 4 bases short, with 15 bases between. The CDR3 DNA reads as TGTGCCAGCAGGTCCGGGGGCCGGGGCACTGAAGCTTTCTTT. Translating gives CASRSGGRGTEAFF.

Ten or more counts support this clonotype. CDR3 residues: CASSLSTSGEQYV. CDR3 DNA: TGTGCCAGCAGCTTAAGTACGTCCGGGGAGCAGTACGTC. The chain links TRBV7-6 to TRBJ2-7; D is unresolved. Trimming pared 2 bases from V and 7 bases from J, leaving 12 bases between. The CDR3 runs 13 residues. The germline gives CDR1 SGHVS, CDR2 FNYEAQ.

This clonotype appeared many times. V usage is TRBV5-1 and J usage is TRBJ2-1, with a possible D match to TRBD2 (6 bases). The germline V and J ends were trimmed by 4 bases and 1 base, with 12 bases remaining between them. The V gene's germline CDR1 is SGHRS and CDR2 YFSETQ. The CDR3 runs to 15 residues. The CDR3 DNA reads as TGCGCCAGCAGCGACGGGACTGGTTCCTACAATGAGCAGTTCTTC. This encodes CASSDGTGSYNEQFF.

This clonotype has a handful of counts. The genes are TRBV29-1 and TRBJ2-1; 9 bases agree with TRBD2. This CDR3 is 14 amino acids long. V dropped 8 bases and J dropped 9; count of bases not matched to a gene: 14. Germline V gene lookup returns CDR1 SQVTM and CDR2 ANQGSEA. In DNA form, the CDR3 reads TGCAGCTCTTCACTAGCGGGCGGTCGCGGTGAGCAGTTCTTC. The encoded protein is CSSSLAGGRGEQFF.

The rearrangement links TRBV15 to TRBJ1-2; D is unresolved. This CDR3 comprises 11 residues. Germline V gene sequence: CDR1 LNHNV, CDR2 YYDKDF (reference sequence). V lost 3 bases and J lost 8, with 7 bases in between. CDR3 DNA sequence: TGTGCCACCAGCAGGAATGGGGGCTACACCTTC. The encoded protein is CATSRNGGYTF.

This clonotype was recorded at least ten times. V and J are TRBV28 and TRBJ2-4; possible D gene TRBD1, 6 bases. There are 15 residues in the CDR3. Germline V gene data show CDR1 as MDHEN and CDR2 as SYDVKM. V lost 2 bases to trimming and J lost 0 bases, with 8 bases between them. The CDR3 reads CASSLGGRAKNIQYF. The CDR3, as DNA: TGTGCCAGCAGTTTAGGGGGCAGAGCCAAAAACATTCAGTACTTC.

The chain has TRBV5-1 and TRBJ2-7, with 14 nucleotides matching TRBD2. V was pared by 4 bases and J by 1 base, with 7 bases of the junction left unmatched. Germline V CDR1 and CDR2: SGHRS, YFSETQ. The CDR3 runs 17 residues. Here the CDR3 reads CASSRGTSGGASYEQYF. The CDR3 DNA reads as TGCGCCAGCAGCCGAGGGACTAGCGGGGGAGCGTCCTACGAGCAGTACTTC.

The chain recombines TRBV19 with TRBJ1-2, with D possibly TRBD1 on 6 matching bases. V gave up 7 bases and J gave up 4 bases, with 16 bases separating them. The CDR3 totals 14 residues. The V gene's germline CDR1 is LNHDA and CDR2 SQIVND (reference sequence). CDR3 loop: CASIGGQGFYGYTF. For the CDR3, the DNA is TGTGCCAGTATCGGGGGCCAGGGTTTCTATGGCTACACCTTC.